In its sample, the clone carrying this T cell receptor (beta chain) was seen once. Repertoires were generated with immunoSEQ multiplex PCR, while TCRdb's copy carries only in-frame clones and drops some. The table lists tens of thousands of clones, around 92% of them singletons. The sample originates from a study of T cell changes during pregnancy in multiple sclerosis. The sequencing used peripheral blood, collected in the third trimester of pregnancy. The receptor was isolated from a female donor in good health, enrolled as a control in a pregnancy study.

The CDR3 DNA follows: TGTGCCAGCAGCAAGGGGGTTAACACTGAAGCTTTCTTT. Its translation: CASSKGVNTEAFF. This chain joins TRBV11-3 and TRBJ1-1; D may be TRBD1 (6 bases). Germline lookup yields CDR1 SGHNT and CDR2 YENEEA. V dropped 5 bases and J dropped 2 bases, with 9 bases sitting between them. This CDR3 has 13 amino acids.